This T cell receptor beta chain is drawn from a study of blood T cells in healthy people across ages. PCR was performed a second time for about 6 to 12 cycles using a sample-barcoded 5' primer and a J-beta primer mix. No fewer than 2.5 million CDR3-containing paired-end reads came from each sample. TCRdb called the 5' RACE reads again in MiXCR, with one record for every CDR3 protein. The table records about 1.1 million distinct CDR3 sequences, more than 30% of them present only once. This clonotype was recorded a few times. Per the germline V gene, CDR1 is SGHRS and CDR2 is YFSETQ. V was pared by 3 bases and J by 5 bases, with 9 bases between. This CDR3 region has 13 residues. For every donor, a draw yielded approximately 9.9 milliliters of peripheral blood.

The chain couples TRBV5-1 to TRBJ2-1, with D unresolved. This clonotype was obtained from a man between 18 and 29 years old in good health. Sequenced input: blood. In DNA form, the CDR3 reads TGCGCCAGCAGCTGGGTTAGGAACAATGAGCAGTTCTTC. It specifies CASSWVRNNEQFF. Supplemented by reference TRBV5-1 and TRBJ2-1, the full variable domain reads KAGVTQTPRYLIKTRGQQVTLSCSPISGHRSVSWYQQTPGQGLQFLFEYFSETQRNKGNFPGRFSGRQFSNSRSEMNVSTLELGDSALYLCASSWVRNNEQFFGPGTRLTVL.